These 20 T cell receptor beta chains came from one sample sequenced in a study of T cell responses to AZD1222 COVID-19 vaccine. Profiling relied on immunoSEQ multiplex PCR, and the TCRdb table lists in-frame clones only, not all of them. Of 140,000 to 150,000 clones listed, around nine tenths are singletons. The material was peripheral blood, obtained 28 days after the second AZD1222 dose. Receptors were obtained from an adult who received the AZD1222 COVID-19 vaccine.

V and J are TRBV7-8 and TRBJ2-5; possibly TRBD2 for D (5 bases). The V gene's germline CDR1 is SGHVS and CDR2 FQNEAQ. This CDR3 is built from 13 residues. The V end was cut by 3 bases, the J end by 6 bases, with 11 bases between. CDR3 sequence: CASSFRGSKTQYF. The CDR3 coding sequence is TGTGCCAGCAGCTTTCGGGGATCAAAGACCCAGTACTTC.

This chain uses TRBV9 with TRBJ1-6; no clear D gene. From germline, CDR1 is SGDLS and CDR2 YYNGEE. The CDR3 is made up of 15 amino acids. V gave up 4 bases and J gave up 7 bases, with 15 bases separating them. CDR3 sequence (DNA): TGTGCCAGCAGCCCCACGTTGGACGGCAATTCACCCCTCCACTTT. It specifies CASSPTLDGNSPLHF.

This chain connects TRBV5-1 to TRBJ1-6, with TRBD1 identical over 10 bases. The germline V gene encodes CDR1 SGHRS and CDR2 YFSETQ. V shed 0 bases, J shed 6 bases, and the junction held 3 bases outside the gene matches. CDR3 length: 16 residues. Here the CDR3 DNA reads TGCGCCAGCAGCTTGGGACAGGGGGCCGGTAATTCACCCCTCCACTTT. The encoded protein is CASSLGQGAGNSPLHF.

CDR3 amino acids: CASSVPGQGNAYEQYF. The CDR3 bases are TGTGCCAGCAGTGTCCCGGGACAGGGGAACGCCTACGAGCAGTACTTC. This chain connects TRBV2 to TRBJ2-7, with 10 nucleotides matching TRBD1. V trimming: 4 bases; J trimming: 2 bases; junction bases outside the gene matches: 8. CDR1 and CDR2 from the germline V gene are SNHLY and FYNNEI. The CDR3 is made up of 16 amino acids.

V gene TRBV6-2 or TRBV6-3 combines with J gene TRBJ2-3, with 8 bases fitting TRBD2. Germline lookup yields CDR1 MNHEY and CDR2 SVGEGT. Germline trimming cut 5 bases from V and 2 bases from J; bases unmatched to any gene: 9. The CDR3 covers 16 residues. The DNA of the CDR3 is TGTGCCAGCAGTGATCGTCTAGCGGGTCCCACAGATACGCAGTATTTT. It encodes CASSDRLAGPTDTQYF.

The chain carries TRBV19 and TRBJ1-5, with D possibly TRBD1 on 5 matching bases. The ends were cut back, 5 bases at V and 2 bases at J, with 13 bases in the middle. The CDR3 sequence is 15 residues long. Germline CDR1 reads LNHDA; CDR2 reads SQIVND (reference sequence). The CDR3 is CASSPGDKGNQPQHF. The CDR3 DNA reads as TGTGCCAGTAGTCCGGGGGATAAGGGCAATCAGCCCCAGCATTTT. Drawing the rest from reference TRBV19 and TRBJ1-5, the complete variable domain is DGGITQSPKYLFRKEGQNVTLSCEQNLNHDAMYWYRQDPGQGLRLIYYSQIVNDFQKGDIAEGYSVSREKKESFPLTVTSAQKNPTAFYLCASSPGDKGNQPQHFGDGTRLSIL.

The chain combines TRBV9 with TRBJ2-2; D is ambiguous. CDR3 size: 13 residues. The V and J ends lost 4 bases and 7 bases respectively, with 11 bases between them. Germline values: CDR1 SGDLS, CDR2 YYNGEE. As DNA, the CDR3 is TGTGCCAGCAGCTCCCTAGATAGCGGGGAGCTGTTTTTT. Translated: CASSSLDSGELFF.

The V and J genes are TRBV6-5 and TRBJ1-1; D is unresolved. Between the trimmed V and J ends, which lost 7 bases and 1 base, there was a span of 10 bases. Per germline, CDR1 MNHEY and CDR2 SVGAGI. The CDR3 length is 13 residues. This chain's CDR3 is CASTRWGNTEAFF. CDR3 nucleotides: TGTGCCAGCACCCGGTGGGGGAACACTGAAGCTTTCTTT.

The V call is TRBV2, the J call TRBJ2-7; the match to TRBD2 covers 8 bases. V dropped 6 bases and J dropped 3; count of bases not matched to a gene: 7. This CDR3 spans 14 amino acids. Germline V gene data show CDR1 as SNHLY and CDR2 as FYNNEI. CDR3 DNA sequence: TGTGCCAGCAGGGGGGCGAGCGGGAGCTACGAGCAGTACTTC. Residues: CASRGASGSYEQYF.

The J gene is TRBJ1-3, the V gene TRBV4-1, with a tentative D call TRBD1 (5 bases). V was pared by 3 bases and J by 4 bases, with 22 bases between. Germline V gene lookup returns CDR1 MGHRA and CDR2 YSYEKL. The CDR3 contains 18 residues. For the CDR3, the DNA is TGCGCCAGCAGCCACCTGATCGGTTACGGGGGAAGCGGAAACACCATATATTTT. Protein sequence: CASSHLIGYGGSGNTIYF.

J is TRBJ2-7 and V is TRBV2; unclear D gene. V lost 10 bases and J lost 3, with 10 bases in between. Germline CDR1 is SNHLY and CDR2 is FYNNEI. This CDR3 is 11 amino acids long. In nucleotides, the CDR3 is TGTGCCACGCGCAGGATCTACGAGCAGTACTTC. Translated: CATRRIYEQYF.

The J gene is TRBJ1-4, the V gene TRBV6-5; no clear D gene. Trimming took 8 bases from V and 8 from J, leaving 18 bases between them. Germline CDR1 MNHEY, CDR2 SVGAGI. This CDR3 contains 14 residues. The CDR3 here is CASVISNPGEKLFF. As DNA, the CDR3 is TGTGCCAGCGTAATTTCAAACCCGGGGGAAAAACTGTTTTTT.

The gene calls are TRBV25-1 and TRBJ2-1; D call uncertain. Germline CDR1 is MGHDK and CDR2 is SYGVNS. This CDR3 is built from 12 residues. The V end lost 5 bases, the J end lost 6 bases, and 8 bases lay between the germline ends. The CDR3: CASSWSRNEQFF. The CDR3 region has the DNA TGTGCCAGCAGTTGGTCCCGCAATGAGCAGTTCTTC.

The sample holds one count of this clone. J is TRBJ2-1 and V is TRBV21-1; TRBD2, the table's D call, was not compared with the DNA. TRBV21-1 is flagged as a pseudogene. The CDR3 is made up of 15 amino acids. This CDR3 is CASSKSATGVDEQFF. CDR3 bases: TGTGCCAGCAGCAAAAGCGCGACGGGAGTCGATGAGCAGTTCTTC.

CDR3 in DNA: TGTGCCAGCAGCCCCTCAGGGAGAGATACGCAGTATTTT. Translation: CASSPSGRDTQYF. The chain has TRBV3-1 (or the pseudogene TRBV3-2) and TRBJ2-3; D could derive from TRBD1 or TRBD2 (5 bases each). Germline V gene data show CDR1 as LGHDT and CDR2 as YNNKEL (reference sequence). V lost 4 bases and J lost 5, with 10 bases in between. This CDR3 is 13 amino acids long.

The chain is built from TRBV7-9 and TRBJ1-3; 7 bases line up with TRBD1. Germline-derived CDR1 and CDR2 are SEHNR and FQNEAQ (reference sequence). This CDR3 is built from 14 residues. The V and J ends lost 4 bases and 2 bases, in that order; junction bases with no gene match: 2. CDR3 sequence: CASSSTGAGNTIYF. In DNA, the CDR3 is TGTGCCAGCAGCTCTACAGGGGCTGGAAACACCATATATTTT.

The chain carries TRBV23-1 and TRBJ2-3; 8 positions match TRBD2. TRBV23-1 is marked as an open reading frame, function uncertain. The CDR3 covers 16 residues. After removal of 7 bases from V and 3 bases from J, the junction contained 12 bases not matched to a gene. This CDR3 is CASTRQRGGQTDTQYF. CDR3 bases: TGCGCCAGCACCAGACAGCGCGGGGGGCAGACAGATACGCAGTATTTT.

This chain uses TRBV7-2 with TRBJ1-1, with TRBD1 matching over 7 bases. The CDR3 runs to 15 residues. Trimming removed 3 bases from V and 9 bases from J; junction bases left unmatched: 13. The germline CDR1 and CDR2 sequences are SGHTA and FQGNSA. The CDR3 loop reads CASSFRGSVGQKAFF. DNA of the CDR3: TGTGCCAGCAGCTTCAGGGGTTCGGTGGGACAGAAAGCTTTCTTT.

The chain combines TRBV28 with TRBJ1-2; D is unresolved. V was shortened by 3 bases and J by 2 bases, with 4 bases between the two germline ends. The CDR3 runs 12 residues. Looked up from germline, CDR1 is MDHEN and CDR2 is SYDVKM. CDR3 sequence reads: CASSFDNYGYTF. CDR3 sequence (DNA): TGTGCCAGCAGTTTTGACAACTATGGCTACACCTTC.

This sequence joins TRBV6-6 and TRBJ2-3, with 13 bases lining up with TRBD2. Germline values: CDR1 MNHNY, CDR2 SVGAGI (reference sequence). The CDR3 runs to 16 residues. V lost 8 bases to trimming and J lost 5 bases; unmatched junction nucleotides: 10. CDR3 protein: CASRRLAGGLVDTQYF. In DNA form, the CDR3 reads TGTGCCAGCCGCCGACTAGCGGGGGGTTTGGTAGATACGCAGTATTTT.